The 23 T cell receptor beta chains presented below share a single source sample, sequenced in a study of CD8+ T cells in alopecia areata. Once RNA had been extracted, it was reverse transcribed into cDNA to act as the sequencing template. Clones were sequenced by immunoSEQ multiplex PCR, and TCRdb holds only the in-frame ones, with some missing. Counted here are approximately 65,000 clones, 45% to 55% occurring once; the ten biggest clones make up 17%. The source material was CD8+ T cells sorted from blood, sampled at week 0. These receptors were taken from a human donor with alopecia areata.

The chain employs TRBV6-6 and TRBJ1-1; D may be TRBD1 (6 bases). The CDR3 is made up of 13 amino acids. The germline gives CDR1 MNHNY, CDR2 SVGAGI (reference sequence). Trimming pared 7 bases from V and 8 bases from J, leaving 17 bases between. Here the CDR3 reads CASTPREGGEAFF. The DNA for the CDR3 is TGTGCCAGCACCCCAAGGGAGGGGGGAGAAGCTTTCTTT.

This chain links TRBV19 with TRBJ2-7; 8 nucleotides agree with TRBD2. In germline, CDR1 is LNHDA, CDR2 SQIVND (reference sequence). This CDR3 is 12 amino acids long. V gave up 9 bases and J gave up 4 bases; unmatched junction bases: 5. CDR3 sequence (DNA): TGTGCCAGCTCCCCGGGAGGGTACGAGCAGTACTTC. Translation gives CASSPGGYEQYF. The whole variable domain, remainder taken from reference TRBV19 and TRBJ2-7, is DGGITQSPKYLFRKEGQNVTLSCEQNLNHDAMYWYRQDPGQGLRLIYYSQIVNDFQKGDIAEGYSVSREKKESFPLTVTSAQKNPTAFYLCASSPGGYEQYFGPGTRLTVT.

As for this clone: A read error is likely here: a far larger clone is one base away. The chain is built from TRBV7-2 and TRBJ2-7, with unresolved D. Germline V gene sequence: CDR1 SGHTA, CDR2 FQGNSA. V shed 3 bases and J shed 3 bases, with 6 bases lying between them. This CDR3 spans 12 amino acids. CDR3 nucleotides: TGTGCCAGCAGCTTGAACTACTACGAGCAGTACTTC. Its translation is CASSLNYYEQYF.

The sample holds a few counts of this clone. V gene TRBV7-2 combines with J gene TRBJ1-1, with D uncertain. The CDR3 contains 11 residues. V was clipped by 8 bases and J by 4 bases, with 8 bases between them. In germline, CDR1 is SGHTA, CDR2 FQGNSA. The DNA of the CDR3 is TGTGCCAGCGGTATGGGCACTGAAGCTTTCTTT. Its protein product is CASGMGTEAFF.

The rearrangement links TRBV7-2 to TRBJ2-2; D is perhaps TRBD2 (6 bases). Trimming shortened V by 1 base and J by 2 bases, and 14 bases separated the two germline ends. The CDR3 spans 17 residues. Germline CDR1 is SGHTA and CDR2 is FQGNSA. CDR3 DNA: TGTGCCAGCAGCTTAGACAATAATAGCGGAAACACCGGGGAGCTGTTTTTT. As protein: CASSLDNNSGNTGELFF.

This clone has only one observation. V and J are TRBV6-6 and TRBJ2-1; no reliable D call. With 5 bases removed from V and 6 bases from J, the gap between germline ends came to 8 bases. This CDR3 spans 12 amino acids. Germline CDR1 MNHNY, CDR2 SVGAGI (reference sequence). CDR3 coding DNA: TGTGCCAGCAGTGCAGAATTCAATGAGCAGTTCTTC. It specifies CASSAEFNEQFF.

The chain is built from TRBV6-6 and TRBJ2-1, with D possibly matching TRBD1 (5 bases). V was pared by 6 bases and J by 5 bases, with 14 bases between. This CDR3 comprises 14 residues. The V gene's germline CDR1 is MNHNY and CDR2 SVGAGI (reference sequence). Here the CDR3 DNA reads TGTGCCAGCAGGCCAGTGGGGCGGAACAATGAGCAGTTCTTC. Protein: CASRPVGRNNEQFF.

The chain links TRBV19 to TRBJ1-2, with TRBD1 identical over 10 bases. V shed 8 bases and J 1 base; nucleotides not matched to a gene: 1. Germline V gives CDR1 LNHDA, CDR2 SQIVND (reference sequence). This CDR3 comprises 13 residues. CDR3 in DNA: TGTGCCAGTTGGGACAGGGGTAACTATGGCTACACCTTC. It specifies CASWDRGNYGYTF.

The J gene is TRBJ1-5, the V gene TRBV30, with D perhaps matching TRBD1 (5 bases). Trimming stripped 3 bases from V and 0 bases from J, with 9 bases between. CDR1 and CDR2 from the germline V gene are GTSNPN and SVGIG (reference sequence). This CDR3 comprises 14 residues. CDR3 region: CAWRGTDSNQPQHF. In DNA form, the CDR3 reads TGTGCCTGGAGGGGGACGGATAGCAATCAGCCCCAGCATTTT.

This clone was seen just once. The rearrangement uses TRBV4-1 and TRBJ2-7; 10 positions match TRBD2. The CDR3 sequence is 16 residues long. Trimming removed 2 bases from V and 1 base from J; junction bases left unmatched: 5. CDR1 and CDR2 (germline): MGHRA, YSYEKL. The CDR3: CASSQSSGRGSYEQYF. CDR3 nucleotides: TGCGCCAGCAGCCAATCTAGCGGGAGAGGGTCCTACGAGCAGTACTTC.

This chain connects TRBV7-2 to TRBJ2-6, with D maybe TRBD1 (5 bases). This CDR3 comprises 16 residues. V was trimmed by 1 base and J by 2 bases, leaving 9 bases between them. The germline CDR1 and CDR2 sequences are SGHTA and FQGNSA. The CDR3 coding sequence is TGTGCCAGCAGCTTAGAGAAGGACACTGGGGCCAACGTCCTGACTTTC. Amino acids: CASSLEKDTGANVLTF. The variable domain in full, with the rest retrieved from reference TRBV7-2 and TRBJ2-6, is GAGVSQSPSNKVTEKGKDVELRCDPISGHTALYWYRQSLGQGLEFLIYFQGNSAPDKSGLPSDRFSAERTGGSVSTLTIQRTQQEDSAVYLCASSLEKDTGANVLTFGAGSRLTVL.

The rearrangement links TRBV7-9 to TRBJ2-7; D gene ambiguous. The V end was cut by 5 bases, the J end by 3 bases, with 17 bases between. This CDR3 is 15 amino acids long. Germline CDR1 reads SEHNR; CDR2 reads FQNEAQ (reference sequence). CDR3: CASSLHELGIYEQYF. Written as DNA, the CDR3 is TGTGCCAGCAGCCTACATGAGTTGGGGATCTACGAGCAGTACTTC.

This clone was seen ten or more times. The genes are TRBV6-4 and TRBJ2-1; D is possibly TRBD1 (5 bases). From germline, CDR1 is MRHNA and CDR2 SNTAGT. CDR3 length equals 14 residues. Trimming pared 10 bases from V and 3 bases from J, leaving 16 bases between. In DNA, the CDR3 is TGTGCCACCACAGGCTGGGTCGGCTACAATGAGCAGTTCTTC. Its translation: CATTGWVGYNEQFF.

The rearrangement links TRBV6-4 to TRBJ2-1, with 16 bases lining up with TRBD2. Losses at the gene ends were 0 bases for V and 9 bases for J; bases not matched to a gene: 2. CDR3 length equals 16 residues. Germline CDR1 reads MRHNA; CDR2 reads SNTAGT. In nucleotides, the CDR3 is TGTGCCAGCAGTGACTCGGGACTAGCGGGAGGGGGTGAGCAGTTCTTC. Translated: CASSDSGLAGGGEQFF.

This clone was seen a handful of times. The genes are TRBV29-1 and TRBJ2-6; D call uncertain. Per germline, CDR1 SQVTM and CDR2 ANQGSEA. Trimming removed 6 bases at V and 0 bases at J, with 6 bases between. CDR3 length equals 13 residues. The CDR3 nucleotides are TGCAGCGTGACGAGCTCTGGGGCCAACGTCCTGACTTTC. This encodes CSVTSSGANVLTF.

The chain links TRBV4-1 to TRBJ2-1; 11 bases are a match to TRBD2. The CDR3 totals 16 residues. V dropped 3 bases and J dropped 6; count of bases not matched to a gene: 7. Germline V CDR1 and CDR2: MGHRA, YSYEKL. DNA for the CDR3: TGCGCCAGCAGCCAGTCTCGACTAGCGGGGTTCAATGAGCAGTTCTTC. This codes for CASSQSRLAGFNEQFF.

This clone was counted a few times. The V and J genes are TRBV29-1 and TRBJ2-6; D may match TRBD1 or TRBD2 (7 bases each). CDR1 is SQVTM and CDR2 is ANQGSEA in the germline V gene. The CDR3 has 16 amino acids. V was pared by 6 bases and J by 0 bases, with 15 bases between. The CDR3 region has the DNA TGCAGCGTCTTGCAGGGGGGGTCCTCTGGGGCCAACGTCCTGACTTTC. Amino acids: CSVLQGGSSGANVLTF.

This clone was recorded many times. The J gene is TRBJ1-1, the V gene TRBV29-1, with D tentatively TRBD1 (6 bases). Trimming pared 1 base from V and 7 bases from J, leaving 22 bases between. The CDR3 loop spans 16 amino acids. Germline CDR1 SQVTM, CDR2 ANQGSEA. As DNA, the CDR3 is TGCAGCGTTGAAGGGCAGGTAGGGGGATTCGGGGGTGAAGCTTTCTTT. Its protein product is CSVEGQVGGFGGEAFF.

This clone showed up just a few times. This sequence joins TRBV7-3 and TRBJ1-1; a possible D gene is TRBD1 (6 bases). V was trimmed by 1 base and J by 3 bases, leaving 15 bases between them. The CDR3 loop spans 16 amino acids. Germline V lookup: CDR1 SGHTA, CDR2 FQGTGA. The CDR3 DNA reads as TGTGCCAGCAGCTTAAATGGGGGCCCCGTATACACTGAAGCTTTCTTT. Encoded protein: CASSLNGGPVYTEAFF.

The gene calls are TRBV29-1 and TRBJ2-6; D not resolved. Looked up from germline, CDR1 is SQVTM and CDR2 is ANQGSEA. V lost 5 bases to trimming and J lost 0 bases, with 8 bases between them. The CDR3 is made up of 14 amino acids. The CDR3 loop is CSVTEASGANVLTF. CDR3 DNA sequence: TGCAGCGTTACAGAGGCCTCTGGGGCCAACGTCCTGACTTTC.

This clone was counted a single time. This chain joins TRBV27 and TRBJ1-1; D call uncertain. Germline CDR1 and CDR2: MNHEY and SMNVEV (reference sequence). V was shortened by 4 bases and J by 3 bases, with 15 bases between the two germline ends. The CDR3 totals 15 residues. CDR3 protein: CASSSTDDWDTEAFF. CDR3 nucleotides: TGTGCCAGCAGTTCCACCGACGATTGGGACACTGAAGCTTTCTTT.

This clone was picked up a small number of times. The same CDR3 can be traced to other DNA sequences in this sample. The chain joins TRBV10-2 to TRBJ1-5; no definite D call. Germline V gives CDR1 WSHSY, CDR2 SAAADI. V was trimmed by 3 bases and J by 6 bases, leaving 12 bases between them. This CDR3 region has 14 residues. The CDR3 loop reads CASSERVEGQPQHF. CDR3 nucleotide sequence: TGCGCCAGCAGTGAACGGGTGGAAGGTCAGCCCCAGCATTTT.

The chain is built from TRBV29-1 and TRBJ2-5, with a tentative D call TRBD2 (6 bases). Germline assignment: CDR1 SQVTM and CDR2 ANQGSEA. The ends were cut back, 1 base at V and 0 bases at J, with 15 bases in the middle. The CDR3 is 16 amino acids. The CDR3, as DNA: TGCAGCGTTGAAGGGCTGAGCGGGTGGTACCAAGAGACCCAGTACTTC. As protein: CSVEGLSGWYQETQYF.